The source of this T cell receptor (beta chain) is a study of T cell changes during pregnancy in multiple sclerosis. Germline V gives CDR1 MNHNS, CDR2 SASEGT. Trimming cost V 2 bases and J 6 bases; bases outside gene matches: 3. This CDR3 spans 14 amino acids. Data came from immunoSEQ multiplex PCR; TCRdb stores just in-frame clones and leaves some out. This sample carries 70,000 to 90,000 clones, about 93% of them seen once, and the ten largest clones take approximately 0.7%. The source material was peripheral blood, sampled in the second trimester of pregnancy. This clonotype was sampled from a female donor in good health, enrolled as a control in a pregnancy study. This chain links TRBV6-1 with TRBJ2-1, with 8 positions matching TRBD1. CDR3 in amino acids: CASSETGGGNEQFF. The CDR3 DNA reads as TGTGCCAGCAGTGAAACAGGGGGTGGCAATGAGCAGTTCTTC.